This T cell receptor beta chain is drawn from a study of blood T cell repertoires in COVID-19. Study details: The origin of the acute and convalescent COVID-19 samples was the United States, Italy and Spain.

With regard to this clone: Additional DNA sequences in this sample encode the identical CDR3.

Per the original data handling: Amplifying reference gene primers gave estimates of nucleated cell counts. Clones were sequenced by immunoSEQ multiplex PCR, and TCRdb holds only the in-frame ones, with some missing. V and J calls and clone size come straight from that table; D and trimming were deduced from the DNA. The table includes about 300,000 clones, roughly 84% detected once. CDR1 is GTSNPN, CDR2 SVGIG, per germline (reference sequence). The CDR3 runs 13 residues. Trimming shortened V by 0 bases and J by 5 bases, and 10 bases separated the two germline ends. Sequencing input: peripheral blood. The J gene is TRBJ2-5, the V gene TRBV30, with D unresolved. This clonotype was sampled from a human donor with COVID-19, enrolled during active disease. The donor label of this sample is uncertain. The CDR3 loop is CAWSVRVRETQYF. The CDR3 DNA follows: TGTGCCTGGAGTGTACGGGTTAGGGAGACCCAGTACTTC.